This TCR beta chain was identified during a study of blood T cell repertoires in COVID-19. Overall study context: The United States, Italy and Spain supplied acute and convalescent COVID-19 samples.

Per the study methods: The authors estimated nucleated cell counts from reference gene primer amplification. Generated by immunoSEQ multiplex PCR, the TCRdb table keeps only in-frame clones and is missing some. V and J calls and clone size are as listed in that table; D and trimming were resolved from the DNA. The data hold more than 200,000 clones, with approximately 90% observed a single time. This clone was observed a few times. Sequences were obtained from peripheral blood. The clonotype comes from a woman under 40 with COVID-19, enrolled during active disease.

The chain's CDR3 is CASSPSQGGPTEAFF. The CDR3 DNA follows: TGTGCCAGCTCACCTTCCCAGGGGGGCCCCACTGAAGCTTTCTTT. V gene TRBV18 combines with J gene TRBJ1-1; 7 bases match TRBD1. Losses at the gene ends were 3 bases for V and 4 bases for J; bases not matched to a gene: 8. Per germline, CDR1 KGHSH and CDR2 LQKENI. The CDR3 covers 15 residues.